Listed here are 28 T cell receptor beta chains from one sample, sequenced in a study of blood T cell repertoires in COVID-19. Some clones are missing from TCRdb's copy, which holds only in-frame ones; the method was immunoSEQ multiplex PCR. The sample yields approximately 670,000 clones, around 89% seen once. The sequencing input was peripheral blood. The source of these receptors is a woman in her late teens or twenties with acute or convalescent COVID-19.

The chain joins TRBV3-1 (or the pseudogene TRBV3-2) to TRBJ1-1; perhaps TRBD1 as D (5 bases). The CDR3 runs 13 residues. Trimming pared 10 bases from V and 4 bases from J, leaving 16 bases between. Per the germline V gene, CDR1 is LGHDT and CDR2 is YNNKEL (reference sequence). The CDR3 DNA reads TGTGCCAACAAGACAGAATCCTTCACTGAAGCTTTCTTT. It specifies CANKTESFTEAFF.

The chain combines TRBV29-1 with TRBJ1-4, with D perhaps TRBD1 (5 bases). The CDR3 runs to 14 residues. Trimming removed 7 bases from V and 5 bases from J, with 17 bases in between. Germline values: CDR1 SQVTM, CDR2 ANQGSEA. CDR3 sequence: CSARYVAGNEKLFF. The CDR3 region has the DNA TGCAGCGCCCGGTATGTGGCAGGGAATGAAAAACTGTTTTTT.

The chain joins TRBV19 to TRBJ2-1; D might be TRBD2 (6 bases). Trimming removed 3 bases at V and 1 base at J, with 16 bases between. The CDR3 runs 17 residues. Germline CDR1 LNHDA, CDR2 SQIVND (reference sequence). The CDR3 DNA reads TGTGCCAGTAGTATGTTCCGGGGGAGTGTATCCTACAATGAGCAGTTCTTC. Residues: CASSMFRGSVSYNEQFF.

This clone was detected only once. This sequence joins TRBV6-5 and TRBJ1-1; 7 bases line up with TRBD1. Germline trimming cut 6 bases from V and 6 bases from J; bases unmatched to any gene: 1. Germline values: CDR1 MNHEY, CDR2 SVGAGI. The length of the CDR3 is 11 residues. In DNA, the CDR3 is TGTGCCAGCAGACAGGGGTCTGAAGCTTTCTTT. Protein sequence: CASRQGSEAFF.

The chain combines TRBV3-1 (or the pseudogene TRBV3-2) with TRBJ2-2; possibly TRBD1 for D (5 bases). With 1 base removed from V and 8 bases from J, the gap between germline ends came to 11 bases. This CDR3 is 14 amino acids long. The germline V gene encodes CDR1 LGHDT and CDR2 YNNKEL (reference sequence). CDR3 bases: TGTGCCAGCAGCCAAGGACAGTTTGCGGGGGAGCTGTTTTTT. It is translated as CASSQGQFAGELFF.

The chain combines TRBV7-2 with TRBJ2-7; possible D gene TRBD1, 6 bases. The CDR3 totals 14 residues. V lost 1 base, J lost 3 bases, and 10 bases lay in between. Germline V lookup: CDR1 SGHTA, CDR2 FQGNSA. The CDR3 loop reads CASSLGGQRYEQYF. The CDR3 DNA sequence: TGTGCCAGCAGCTTAGGTGGACAGCGCTACGAGCAGTACTTC.

The chain recombines TRBV3-1 (or the pseudogene TRBV3-2) with TRBJ2-5, with D possibly TRBD2 on 5 matching bases. The CDR3 covers 15 residues. With 1 base removed from V and 2 bases from J, the gap between germline ends came to 11 bases. Germline V gene data show CDR1 as LGHDT and CDR2 as YNNKEL (reference sequence). The CDR3 loop reads CASSQGLGGQETQYF. In DNA, the CDR3 is TGTGCCAGCAGCCAAGGTCTAGGAGGACAAGAGACCCAGTACTTC.

This chain's CDR3 is CASSRDRSSSYEQYF. The DNA for the CDR3 is TGTGCCAGCAGTCGGGACAGATCGAGCTCCTACGAGCAGTACTTC. The V call is TRBV6-5, the J call TRBJ2-7; 7 bases line up with TRBD1. CDR3 length equals 15 residues. J lost 0 bases, V lost 5 bases, and 7 bases had no gene match. Germline V CDR1 and CDR2: MNHEY, SVGAGI.

For this clone: Other DNA sequences in the sample encode the same CDR3. This chain joins TRBV12-3 or TRBV12-4 and TRBJ1-2; D ambiguous. V lost 1 base to trimming and J lost 8 bases, with 5 bases between them. The CDR3 contains 11 residues. The CDR3 protein is CASSLGGGYTF. The DNA of the CDR3 is TGTGCCAGCAGTTTAGGCGGCGGCTACACCTTC.

The chain has TRBV30 and TRBJ1-2; D is possibly TRBD1 (5 bases). Trimming cost V 6 bases and J 4 bases, with 18 bases left between them. Germline values: CDR1 GTSNPN, CDR2 SVGIG (reference sequence). The CDR3 has 14 residues. CDR3 loop: CACYEKQVSYGYTF. Written as DNA, the CDR3 is TGTGCCTGCTACGAGAAACAGGTCTCCTATGGCTACACCTTC. Variable domain in full (rest from reference TRBV30 and TRBJ1-2): SQTIHQWPATLVQPVGSPLSLECTVEGTSNPNLYWYRQAAGRGLQLLFYSVGIGQISSEVPQNLSASRPQDRQFILSSKKLLLSDSGFYLCACYEKQVSYGYTFGSGTRLTVV.

This sequence joins TRBV30 and TRBJ2-1, with D possibly TRBD1 on 6 matching bases. Trimming removed 3 bases from V and 6 bases from J, with 9 bases in between. The CDR3 runs 12 residues. The germline gives CDR1 GTSNPN, CDR2 SVGIG (reference sequence). This CDR3 is CAWRGARNEQFF. The CDR3 DNA follows: TGTGCCTGGAGGGGGGCCCGCAATGAGCAGTTCTTC. Full variable domain (outside the CDR3, taken from reference TRBV30 and TRBJ2-1): SQTIHQWPATLVQPVGSPLSLECTVEGTSNPNLYWYRQAAGRGLQLLFYSVGIGQISSEVPQNLSASRPQDRQFILSSKKLLLSDSGFYLCAWRGARNEQFFGPGTRLTVL.

The chain uses TRBV4-3 and TRBJ1-4, with D tentatively TRBD1 (5 bases). The germline CDR1 and CDR2 sequences are LGHNA and YSLEER. V was pared by 0 bases and J by 10 bases, with 15 bases between. The CDR3 is 15 residues long. CDR3 sequence: CASSQDRAGMRKLFF. The CDR3 region has the DNA TGCGCCAGCAGCCAAGATAGGGCAGGGATGCGAAAACTGTTTTTT.

This sequence joins TRBV4-3 and TRBJ1-2; 9 bases are shared with TRBD1. J was trimmed by 4 bases and V by 0 bases; bases with no gene match: 9. The CDR3 covers 17 residues. Germline lookup yields CDR1 LGHNA and CDR2 YSLEER. The CDR3 loop reads CASSQDLGTGRLYGYTF. CDR3 coding DNA: TGCGCCAGCAGCCAAGATCTTGGGACAGGGAGGCTCTATGGCTACACCTTC.

The rearrangement joins TRBV3-1 (or the pseudogene TRBV3-2) to TRBJ2-7, with 9 positions matching TRBD1. CDR3 size: 15 residues. Germline CDR1 is LGHDT and CDR2 is YNNKEL (reference sequence). V trimming: 2 bases; J trimming: 3 bases; junction bases outside the gene matches: 5. In nucleotides, the CDR3 is TGTGCCAGCAGCCAACACAGGGGGCTAAACTACGAGCAGTACTTC. Its protein is CASSQHRGLNYEQYF.

V gene TRBV30 combines with J gene TRBJ1-2; no clear D gene. The germline CDR1 and CDR2 sequences are GTSNPN and SVGIG (reference sequence). Trimming cost V 7 bases and J 2 bases, with 11 bases left between them. There are 12 residues in the CDR3. The CDR3 coding sequence is TGTGCCTCCGAGGGTGGGAACTATGGCTACACCTTC. It yields the protein CASEGGNYGYTF. The full variable domain, in which reference TRBV30 and TRBJ1-2 provide the parts outside the CDR3, is SQTIHQWPATLVQPVGSPLSLECTVEGTSNPNLYWYRQAAGRGLQLLFYSVGIGQISSEVPQNLSASRPQDRQFILSSKKLLLSDSGFYLCASEGGNYGYTFGSGTRLTVV.

J is TRBJ2-1 and V is TRBV7-6; 16 bases map to TRBD2. Germline CDR1 SGHVS, CDR2 FNYEAQ. CDR3 length: 19 amino acids. J lost 7 bases, V lost 5 bases, and 14 bases had no gene match. CDR3: CASSESGTSGGALANEQFF. The DNA for the CDR3 is TGTGCCAGCAGCGAATCCGGGACTAGCGGGGGGGCTTTGGCGAATGAGCAGTTCTTC. Full variable domain (outside the CDR3, taken from reference TRBV7-6 and TRBJ2-1): GAGVSQSPRYKVTKRGQDVALRCDPISGHVSLYWYRQALGQGPEFLTYFNYEAQQDKSGLPNDRFSAERPEGSISTLTIQRTEQRDSAMYRCASSESGTSGGALANEQFFGPGTRLTVL.

This clone was picked up one time. The V call is TRBV11-2, the J call TRBJ2-5; possible D gene TRBD1, 6 bases. This CDR3 is 15 amino acids long. CDR1 and CDR2 from the germline V gene are SGHAT and FQNNGV. The V gene lost 5 bases and the J gene lost 5 bases, with 18 bases spanning the gap. CDR3 DNA: TGTGCCAGCAGCCCCCGAGGGGGTAGGAGGGAGACCCAGTACTTC. It is translated as CASSPRGGRRETQYF.

Comments on this clone: The same CDR3 can be traced to other DNA sequences in this sample. This rearrangement joins TRBV21-1 to TRBJ2-6; the listed D gene, TRBD1, was not tested against the DNA. TRBV21-1 is a listed pseudogene. This CDR3 has 17 amino acids. Here the CDR3 DNA reads TGTGCCAGCAGCAAAGGGCAGGGGGCCTCTGGGGCCAACGTCCTGACTTTC. Its protein product is CASSKGQGASGANVLTF.

This clone appeared once. This chain links TRBV27 with TRBJ2-7; no clear D. The CDR3 runs 14 residues. The germline V and J ends were trimmed by 5 bases and 0 bases, with 11 bases remaining between them. The germline CDR1 and CDR2 sequences are MNHEY and SMNVEV (reference sequence). The CDR3 DNA reads TGTGCCAGCAGTATCCTCCCGAGCTCCTACGAGCAGTACTTC. This codes for CASSILPSSYEQYF.

This clone is a singleton in its sample. This chain uses TRBV6-5 with TRBJ2-1; 7 bases are a match to TRBD1. V dropped 7 bases and J dropped 3; count of bases not matched to a gene: 3. The CDR3 sequence is 13 residues long. Germline CDR1 reads MNHEY; CDR2 reads SVGAGI. CDR3 sequence: CASKGQNYNEQFF. The CDR3 nucleotides are TGTGCCAGCAAGGGACAGAACTACAATGAGCAGTTCTTC.

This rearrangement joins TRBV28 to TRBJ2-1; D might be TRBD1 (6 bases). The germline V and J ends were trimmed by 3 bases and 4 bases, with 19 bases remaining between them. Germline V gene sequence: CDR1 MDHEN, CDR2 SYDVKM. The CDR3 spans 17 residues. The CDR3 nucleotides read TGTGCCAGCAGTTTTCTCTCAGGGGCCGCGATTTACAATGAGCAGTTCTTC. The encoded protein is CASSFLSGAAIYNEQFF.

The chain links TRBV4-1 to TRBJ2-7, with 8 nucleotides matching TRBD1. CDR1 is MGHRA, CDR2 YSYEKL, per germline. The CDR3 is 15 residues long. The V gene end was trimmed by 0 bases and the J gene end by 4 bases; junction bases not matched to a gene: 5. The CDR3 here is CASSQDSGGPYEQYF. As DNA, the CDR3 is TGCGCCAGCAGCCAAGACTCAGGGGGCCCTTACGAGCAGTACTTC.

The genes are TRBV6-6 and TRBJ2-7; 7 nucleotides align to TRBD2. The germline gives CDR1 MNHNY, CDR2 SVGAGI (reference sequence). J was trimmed by 0 bases and V by 0 bases; bases with no gene match: 2. The CDR3 runs to 15 residues. CDR3 sequence reads: CASSYSGGHSYEQYF. CDR3 nucleotides: TGTGCCAGCAGTTACTCGGGAGGGCACTCCTACGAGCAGTACTTC.

The gene calls are TRBV7-2 and TRBJ2-2, with D maybe TRBD2 (6 bases). The CDR3 sequence is 13 residues long. Looked up from germline, CDR1 is SGHTA and CDR2 is FQGNSA. V lost 3 bases, J lost 6 bases, and 8 bases lay in between. The CDR3 is CASSLSGPGELFF. The CDR3 nucleotides are TGTGCCAGCAGCTTGAGCGGGCCCGGGGAGCTGTTTTTT.

The chain uses TRBV5-6 and TRBJ1-5; D is unclear. There are 13 residues in the CDR3. V was trimmed by 3 bases and J by 4 bases, leaving 8 bases between them. Germline CDR1 reads SGHDT; CDR2 reads YYEEEE. The CDR3 region is CASSSGRNQPQHF. CDR3 nucleotides: TGTGCCAGCAGCTCCGGGAGGAATCAGCCCCAGCATTTT.

The chain uses TRBV4-3 and TRBJ1-2, with D hard to call. This CDR3 is built from 14 residues. Germline V gene lookup returns CDR1 LGHNA and CDR2 YSLEER. Between the trimmed V and J ends, which lost 0 bases and 7 bases, there was a span of 12 bases. The CDR3, as DNA: TGCGCCAGCAGCCAAGAGCTGCGGCTTGGTGGCTACACCTTC. Protein: CASSQELRLGGYTF.

This chain links TRBV19 with TRBJ1-1, with no clear D. Germline lookup yields CDR1 LNHDA and CDR2 SQIVND (reference sequence). With 3 bases removed from V and 10 bases from J, the gap between germline ends came to 12 bases. This CDR3 contains 12 residues. CDR3 DNA sequence: TGTGCCAGTAGTATCCCCCGCCACGGAGCTTTCTTT. As protein: CASSIPRHGAFF.

This clone was found once. The chain links TRBV2 to TRBJ2-7, with 7 bases fitting TRBD1. Germline CDR1 SNHLY, CDR2 FYNNEI. The length of the CDR3 is 17 residues. V dropped 2 bases and J dropped 0; count of bases not matched to a gene: 10. As DNA, the CDR3 is TGTGCCAGCAGTGAAATATATCAGGGGGATATCTCCTACGAGCAGTACTTC. Translated, it gives CASSEIYQGDISYEQYF.